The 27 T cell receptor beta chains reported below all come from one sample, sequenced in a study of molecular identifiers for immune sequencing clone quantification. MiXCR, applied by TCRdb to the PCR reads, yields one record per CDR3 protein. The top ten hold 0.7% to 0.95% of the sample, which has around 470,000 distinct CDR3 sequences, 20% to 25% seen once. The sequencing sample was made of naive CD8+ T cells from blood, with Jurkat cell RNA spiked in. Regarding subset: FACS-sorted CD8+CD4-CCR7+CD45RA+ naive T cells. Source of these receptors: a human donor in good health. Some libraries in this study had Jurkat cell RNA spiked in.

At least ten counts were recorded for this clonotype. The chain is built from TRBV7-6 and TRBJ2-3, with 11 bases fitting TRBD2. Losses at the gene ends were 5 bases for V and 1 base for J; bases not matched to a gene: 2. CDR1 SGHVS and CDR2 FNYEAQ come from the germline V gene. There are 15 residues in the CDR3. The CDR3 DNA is TGTGCCAGCAGCAAGACTAGCGGGGGCACAGATACGCAGTATTTT. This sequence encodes CASSKTSGGTDTQYF.

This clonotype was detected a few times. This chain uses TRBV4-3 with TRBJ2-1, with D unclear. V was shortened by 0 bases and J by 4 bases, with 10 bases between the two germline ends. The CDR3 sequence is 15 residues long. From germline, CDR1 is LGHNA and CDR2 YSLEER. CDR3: CASSQDRAGYNEQFF. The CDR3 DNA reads TGCGCCAGCAGCCAAGATCGTGCCGGATACAATGAGCAGTTCTTC.

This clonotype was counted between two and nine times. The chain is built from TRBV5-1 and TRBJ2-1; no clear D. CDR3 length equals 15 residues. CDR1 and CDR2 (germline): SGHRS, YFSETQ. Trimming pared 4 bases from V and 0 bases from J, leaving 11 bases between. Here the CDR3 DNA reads TGCGCCAGCAGCCTGGGCTCGAACTCCTACAATGAGCAGTTCTTC. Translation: CASSLGSNSYNEQFF.

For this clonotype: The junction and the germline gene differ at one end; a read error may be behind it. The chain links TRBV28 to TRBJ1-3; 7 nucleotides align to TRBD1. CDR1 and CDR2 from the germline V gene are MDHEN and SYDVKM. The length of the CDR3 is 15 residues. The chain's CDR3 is CAGSLDRSSGNTIYF. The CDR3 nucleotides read TGTGCCGGCAGTTTGGACAGGAGCTCTGGAAACACCATATATTTT.

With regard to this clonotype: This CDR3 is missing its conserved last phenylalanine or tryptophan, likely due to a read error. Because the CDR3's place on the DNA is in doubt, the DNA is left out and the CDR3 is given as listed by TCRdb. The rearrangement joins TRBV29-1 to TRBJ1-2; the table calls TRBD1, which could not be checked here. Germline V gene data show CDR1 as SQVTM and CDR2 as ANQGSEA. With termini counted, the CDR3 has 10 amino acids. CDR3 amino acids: CSVAQGEPHY.

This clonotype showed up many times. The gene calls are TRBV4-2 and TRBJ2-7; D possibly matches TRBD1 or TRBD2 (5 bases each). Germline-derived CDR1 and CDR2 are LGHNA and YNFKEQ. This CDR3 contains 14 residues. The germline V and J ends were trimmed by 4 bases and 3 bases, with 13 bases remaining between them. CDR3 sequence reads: CASSPPGGGYEQYF. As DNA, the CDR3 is TGTGCCAGCAGCCCCCCCGGTGGGGGCTACGAGCAGTACTTC.

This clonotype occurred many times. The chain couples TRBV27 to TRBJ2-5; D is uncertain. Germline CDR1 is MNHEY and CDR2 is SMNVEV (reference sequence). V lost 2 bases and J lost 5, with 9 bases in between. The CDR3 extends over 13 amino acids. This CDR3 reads CASSLSGFETQYF. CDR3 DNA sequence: TGTGCCAGCAGTTTAAGTGGCTTTGAGACCCAGTACTTC.

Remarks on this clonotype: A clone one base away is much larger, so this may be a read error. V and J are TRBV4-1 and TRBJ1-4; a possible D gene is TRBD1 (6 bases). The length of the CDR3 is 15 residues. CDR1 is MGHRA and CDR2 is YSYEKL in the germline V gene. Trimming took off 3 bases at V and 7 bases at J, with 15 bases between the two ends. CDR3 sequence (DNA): TGCGCCAGCAGCCAGCAGGACAGCGTTAGTGAAAAACTGTTTTTT. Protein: CASSQQDSVSEKLFF.

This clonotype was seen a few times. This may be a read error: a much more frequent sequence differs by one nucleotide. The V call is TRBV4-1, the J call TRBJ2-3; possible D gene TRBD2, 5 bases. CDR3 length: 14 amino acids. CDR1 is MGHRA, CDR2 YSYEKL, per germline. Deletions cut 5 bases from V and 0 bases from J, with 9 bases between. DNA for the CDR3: TGCGCCAGCAGCAGCGAGGGAAGCACAGATACGCAGTATTTT. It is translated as CASSSEGSTDTQYF.

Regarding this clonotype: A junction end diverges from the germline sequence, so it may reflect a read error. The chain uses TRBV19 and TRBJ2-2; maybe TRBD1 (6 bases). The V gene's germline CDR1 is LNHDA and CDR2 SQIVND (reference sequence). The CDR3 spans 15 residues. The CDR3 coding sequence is TGTGCCAGTAGTATAACAGGGTCGGGCACCGTGGAGCTGTTTTTT. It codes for CASSITGSGTVELFF.

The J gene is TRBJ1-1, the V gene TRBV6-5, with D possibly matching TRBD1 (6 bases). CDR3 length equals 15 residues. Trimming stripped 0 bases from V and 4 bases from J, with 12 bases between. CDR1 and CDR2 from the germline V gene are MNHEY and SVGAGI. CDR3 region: CASSYSGAFGTEAFF. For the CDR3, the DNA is TGTGCCAGCAGTTACTCGGGGGCTTTCGGCACTGAAGCTTTCTTT.

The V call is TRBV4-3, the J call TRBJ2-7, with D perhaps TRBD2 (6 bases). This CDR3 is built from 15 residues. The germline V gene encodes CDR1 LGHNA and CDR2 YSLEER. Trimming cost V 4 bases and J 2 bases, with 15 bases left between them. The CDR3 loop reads CASSPRLEGTYEQYF. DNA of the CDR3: TGCGCCAGCAGCCCGCGACTAGAGGGAACCTACGAGCAGTACTTC.

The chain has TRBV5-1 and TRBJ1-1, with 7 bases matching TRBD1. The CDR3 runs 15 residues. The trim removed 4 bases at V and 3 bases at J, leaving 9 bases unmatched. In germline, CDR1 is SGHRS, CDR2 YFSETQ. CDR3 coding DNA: TGCGCCAGCAGCAGGAGGACAGGCCTTGACACTGAAGCTTTCTTT. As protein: CASSRRTGLDTEAFF. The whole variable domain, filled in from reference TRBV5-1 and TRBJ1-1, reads KAGVTQTPRYLIKTRGQQVTLSCSPISGHRSVSWYQQTPGQGLQFLFEYFSETQRNKGNFPGRFSGRQFSNSRSEMNVSTLELGDSALYLCASSRRTGLDTEAFFGQGTRLTVV.

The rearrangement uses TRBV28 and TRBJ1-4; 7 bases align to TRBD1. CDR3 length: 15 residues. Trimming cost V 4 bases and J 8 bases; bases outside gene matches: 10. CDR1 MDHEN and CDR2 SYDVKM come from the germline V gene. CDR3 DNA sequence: TGTGCCAGCAGTTCCCCCGGGACAGATCGAGAAAAACTGTTTTTT. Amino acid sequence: CASSSPGTDREKLFF.

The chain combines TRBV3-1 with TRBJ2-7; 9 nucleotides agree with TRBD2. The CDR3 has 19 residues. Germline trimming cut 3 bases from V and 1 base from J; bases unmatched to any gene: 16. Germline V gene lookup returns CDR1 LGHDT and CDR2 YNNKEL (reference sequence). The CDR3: CASSQPGTDSGGLSYEQYF. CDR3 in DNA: TGTGCCAGCAGCCAGCCCGGGACAGACAGCGGGGGGCTATCCTACGAGCAGTACTTC.

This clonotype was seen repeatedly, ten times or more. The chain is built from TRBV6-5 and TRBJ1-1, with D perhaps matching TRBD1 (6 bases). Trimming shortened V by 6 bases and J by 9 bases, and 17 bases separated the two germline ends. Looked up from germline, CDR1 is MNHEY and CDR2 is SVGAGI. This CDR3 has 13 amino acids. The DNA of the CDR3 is TGTGCCAGCAGCCGAGGACAGCTAAAGCAAGCTTTCTTT. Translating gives CASSRGQLKQAFF.

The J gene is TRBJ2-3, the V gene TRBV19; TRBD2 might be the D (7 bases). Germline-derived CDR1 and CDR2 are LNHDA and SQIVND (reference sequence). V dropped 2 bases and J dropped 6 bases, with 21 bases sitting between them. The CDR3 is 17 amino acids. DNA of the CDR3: TGTGCCAGTAGTATATTTAGTGGCGGGGGCCTAGGGGATACGCAGTATTTT. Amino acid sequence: CASSIFSGGGLGDTQYF. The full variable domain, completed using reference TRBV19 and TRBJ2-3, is DGGITQSPKYLFRKEGQNVTLSCEQNLNHDAMYWYRQDPGQGLRLIYYSQIVNDFQKGDIAEGYSVSREKKESFPLTVTSAQKNPTAFYLCASSIFSGGGLGDTQYFGPGTRLTVL.

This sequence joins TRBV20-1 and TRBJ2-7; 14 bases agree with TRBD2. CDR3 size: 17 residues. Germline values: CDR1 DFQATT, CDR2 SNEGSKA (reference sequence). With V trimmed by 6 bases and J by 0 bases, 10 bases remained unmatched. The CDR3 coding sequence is TGCAGTGCATACGGACTAGCGGGAGGAGTGGGCTCCTACGAGCAGTACTTC. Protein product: CSAYGLAGGVGSYEQYF.

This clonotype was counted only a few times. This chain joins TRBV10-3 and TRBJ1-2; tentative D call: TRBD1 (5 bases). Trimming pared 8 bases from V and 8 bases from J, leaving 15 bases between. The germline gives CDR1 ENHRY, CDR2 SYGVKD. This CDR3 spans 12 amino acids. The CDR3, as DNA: TGTGCCATCCAGGACAAAACCCGCGGCTACACCTTC. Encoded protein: CAIQDKTRGYTF.

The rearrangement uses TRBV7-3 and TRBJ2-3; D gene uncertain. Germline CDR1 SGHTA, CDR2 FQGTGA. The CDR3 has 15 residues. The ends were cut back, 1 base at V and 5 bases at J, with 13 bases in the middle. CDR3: CASSLNGFGGDTQYF. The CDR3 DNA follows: TGTGCCAGCAGCTTAAACGGGTTTGGCGGAGATACGCAGTATTTT.

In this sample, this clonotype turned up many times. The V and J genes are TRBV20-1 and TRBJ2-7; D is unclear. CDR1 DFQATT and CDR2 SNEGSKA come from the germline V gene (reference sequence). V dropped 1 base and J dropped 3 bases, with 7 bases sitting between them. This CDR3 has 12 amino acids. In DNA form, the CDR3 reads TGCAGTGCTAGAGGCGATAGCTACGAGCAGTACTTC. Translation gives CSARGDSYEQYF.

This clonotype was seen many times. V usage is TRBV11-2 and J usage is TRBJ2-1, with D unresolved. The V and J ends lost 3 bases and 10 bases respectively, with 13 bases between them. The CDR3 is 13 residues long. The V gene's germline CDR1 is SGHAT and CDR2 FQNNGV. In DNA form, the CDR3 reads TGTGCCAGCAGCTTGGAGCTGCTCGAGGAGCAGTTCTTC. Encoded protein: CASSLELLEEQFF. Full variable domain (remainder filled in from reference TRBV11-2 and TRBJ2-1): EAGVAQSPRYKIIEKRQSVAFWCNPISGHATLYWYQQILGQGPKLLIQFQNNGVVDDSQLPKDRFSAERLKGVDSTLKIQPAKLEDSAVYLCASSLELLEEQFFGPGTRLTVL.

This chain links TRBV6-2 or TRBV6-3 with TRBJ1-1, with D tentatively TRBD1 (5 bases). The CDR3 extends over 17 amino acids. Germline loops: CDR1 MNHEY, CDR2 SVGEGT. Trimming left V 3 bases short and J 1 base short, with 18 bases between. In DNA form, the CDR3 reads TGTGCCAGCAGTTATCACTTCTTGACTACAGGGAACACTGAAGCTTTCTTT. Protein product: CASSYHFLTTGNTEAFF.

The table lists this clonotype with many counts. The CDR3 DNA reads TGTGCCAGCAGCTCCGCCCGGGGGTACGAGCAGTACTTC. Translated: CASSSARGYEQYF. The J gene is TRBJ2-7, the V gene TRBV6-5; D may be TRBD2 (6 bases). This CDR3 has 13 residues. The germline gives CDR1 MNHEY, CDR2 SVGAGI. Trimming removed 6 bases from V and 4 bases from J, with 13 bases in between.

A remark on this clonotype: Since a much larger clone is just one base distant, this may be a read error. The DNA for the CDR3 is TGTGCCAGCAGCAAAGAAAACCGGGGGCCTTCCCCTTCACCCCTCCACTTT. Encoded protein: CASSKENRGPSPSPLHF. The J gene is TRBJ1-6, the V gene TRBV21-1. TRBV21-1 is recorded as a pseudogene. The CDR3 contains 17 residues.

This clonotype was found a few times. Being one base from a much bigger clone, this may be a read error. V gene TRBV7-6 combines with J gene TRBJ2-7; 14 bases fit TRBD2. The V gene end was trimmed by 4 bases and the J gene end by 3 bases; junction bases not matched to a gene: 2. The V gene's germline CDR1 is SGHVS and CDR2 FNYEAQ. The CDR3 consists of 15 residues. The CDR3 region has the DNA TGTGCCAGCAGCTCCGGGACTAGCGGGGGCTACGAGCAGTACTTC. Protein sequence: CASSSGTSGGYEQYF.

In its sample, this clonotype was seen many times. The CDR3 DNA reads as TGTGCCAGCAGAAACTACAGGAACACTGAAGCTTTCTTT. The encoded protein is CASRNYRNTEAFF. The chain joins TRBV28 to TRBJ1-1; no clear D gene. Trimming took 6 bases from V and 1 from J, leaving 9 bases between them. CDR1 and CDR2 from the germline V gene are MDHEN and SYDVKM. This CDR3 spans 13 amino acids.